This T cell receptor beta chain was sequenced for a study of cytomegalovirus exposure and HLA in healthy donors. Study overall: Across 350 to 500 genotyped donors, about 81% landed in the Caucasian-associated ancestry cluster.

Those who donated were healthy bone marrow donors. The CDR3 loop spans 15 amino acids. The V and J ends lost 8 bases and 4 bases, in that order; junction bases with no gene match: 7. Looked up from germline, CDR1 is MDHEN and CDR2 is SYDVKM. A word on this clone: What it binds is unknown.

Researchers ran the PCR with 60 Vbeta and 13 Jbeta primers. Repertoires were generated with immunoSEQ multiplex PCR, while TCRdb's copy carries only in-frame clones and drops some. The table lists about 150,000 clones, 80% of them singletons, with 5.6% in the top ten. Overall study results and limits: Cytomegalovirus association was listed for 164 TCR beta chains. A reported reduction in N-insertions relative to the approximately 690-donor mean was seen in an Asian-associated ancestry cluster in a later analysis.

The source material was PBMCs. The V and J genes are TRBV28 and TRBJ1-4; 10 nucleotides agree with TRBD1. This clonotype was obtained from a woman aged 40 to 50 in good health and CMV-seropositive. DNA of the CDR3: TGTGCCAGCCTCCGGGACAGGGGCCTTAATGAAAAACTGTTTTTT. Translated, it gives CASLRDRGLNEKLFF.